The 21 T cell receptor beta chains listed next were all sequenced from one sample in a study of blood T cell repertoires in COVID-19. Data came from immunoSEQ multiplex PCR; TCRdb stores just in-frame clones and leaves some out. Counted here are fewer than 600,000 clones, roughly nine tenths occurring once; the ten biggest clones make up 0.8% to 0.9%. The sequenced sample consisted of peripheral blood. Receptors were obtained from a man between 18 and 35 years old with COVID-19, enrolled during active disease.

This chain links TRBV2 with TRBJ2-5; 7 bases map to TRBD1. The CDR3 is 13 amino acids. After removal of 6 bases from V and 3 bases from J, the junction contained 4 bases not matched to a gene. Germline CDR1 SNHLY, CDR2 FYNNEI. The CDR3 reads CASSRQGEETQYF. The CDR3 DNA reads TGTGCCAGCAGCCGACAGGGCGAAGAGACCCAGTACTTC.

The chain is built from TRBV5-4 and TRBJ1-3; 7 nucleotides align to TRBD1. Germline V gene sequence: CDR1 SGHNT, CDR2 YYREEE (reference sequence). The CDR3 loop spans 14 amino acids. The J segment lost 0 bases and the V segment lost 4 bases, leaving 1 base of the junction unmatched. Here the CDR3 reads CASSRTGSGNTIYF. Written as DNA, the CDR3 is TGTGCCAGCAGCCGGACAGGCTCTGGAAACACCATATATTTT.

This chain connects TRBV7-9 to TRBJ2-1, with 8 bases lining up with TRBD2. Per germline, CDR1 SEHNR and CDR2 FQNEAQ (reference sequence). V lost 6 bases, J lost 4 bases, and 2 bases stayed unmatched. This CDR3 region has 13 residues. The CDR3 protein is CASSSGAYNEQFF. The CDR3 DNA is TGTGCCAGCAGTAGCGGGGCTTACAATGAGCAGTTCTTC.

This rearrangement joins TRBV24-1 to TRBJ2-4, with a weak D call TRBD1 (6 bases). There are 19 residues in the CDR3. Trimming removed 5 bases at V and 1 base at J, with 23 bases between. From germline, CDR1 is KGHDR and CDR2 SFDVKD. The DNA of the CDR3 is TGTGCCACCAGTGGCACGGAATATCGAGGGGGTGTTGCCAAAAACATTCAGTACTTC. Encoded protein: CATSGTEYRGGVAKNIQYF.

This chain connects TRBV29-1 to TRBJ2-7; 9 positions agree with TRBD2. Germline V CDR1 and CDR2: SQVTM, ANQGSEA. The CDR3 is made up of 15 amino acids. With 4 bases clipped from V and 7 bases from J, the junction kept 14 bases outside the gene matches. CDR3: CSVVIHGLASFEQYF. The DNA of the CDR3 is TGCAGCGTTGTAATTCACGGACTAGCGTCGTTTGAGCAGTACTTC.

The rearrangement joins TRBV5-4 to TRBJ2-7; D possibly corresponds to TRBD1 (6 bases). The CDR3 has 14 amino acids. V was clipped by 0 bases and J by 4 bases, with 11 bases between them. Germline V gene lookup returns CDR1 SGHNT and CDR2 YYREEE (reference sequence). The CDR3 reads CASSLGQGLYEQYF. CDR3 in DNA: TGTGCCAGCAGCTTGGGTCAGGGGCTGTACGAGCAGTACTTC.

The chain combines TRBV6-1 with TRBJ1-4; D is unclear. Germline CDR1 is MNHNS and CDR2 is SASEGT. The CDR3 has 12 amino acids. The ends were cut back, 3 bases at V and 8 bases at J, with 7 bases in the middle. CDR3 region: CASSDLAEKLFF. The DNA for the CDR3 is TGTGCCAGCAGTGATTTAGCAGAAAAACTGTTTTTT.

This clone occurred once. This chain connects TRBV11-3 to TRBJ2-1, with D hard to call. Trimming cost V 2 bases and J 6 bases, with 14 bases left between them. The CDR3 loop spans 15 amino acids. CDR1 and CDR2 from the germline V gene are SGHNT and YENEEA. CDR3 residues: CASSLSELSFNEQFF. CDR3 in DNA: TGTGCCAGCAGCTTATCTGAGTTATCATTCAATGAGCAGTTCTTC.

The CDR3 DNA follows: TGTGCCAGCAGGGGGGCCAATGAAAAACTGTTTTTT. This gives the protein CASRGANEKLFF. This sequence joins TRBV2 and TRBJ1-4, with D perhaps TRBD1 (6 bases). This CDR3 comprises 12 residues. The germline gives CDR1 SNHLY, CDR2 FYNNEI. The V end lost 6 bases, the J end lost 5 bases, and 7 bases lay between the germline ends.

The genes are TRBV19 and TRBJ2-1, with 13 bases lining up with TRBD2. The CDR3 is 16 amino acids. The V and J ends lost 2 bases and 10 bases, in that order; junction bases with no gene match: 8. Germline V gene lookup returns CDR1 LNHDA and CDR2 SQIVND (reference sequence). CDR3 region: CASSITTSGGAGEQFF. Written as DNA, the CDR3 is TGTGCCAGTAGTATAACAACTAGCGGGGGGGCAGGGGAGCAGTTCTTC.

The rearrangement joins TRBV18 to TRBJ1-1, with D possibly matching TRBD1 (5 bases). The CDR3 is 12 residues long. CDR1 and CDR2 (germline): KGHSH, LQKENI. V lost 2 bases, J lost 10 bases, and 11 bases lay in between. The CDR3 here is CASSPGGSRAFF. CDR3 bases: TGTGCCAGCTCACCAGGGGGGTCAAGAGCTTTCTTT.

CDR3 residues: CASSGLRDTQYF. CDR3 bases: TGTGCCAGCAGCGGACTTAGGGATACGCAGTATTTT. The rearrangement joins TRBV9 to TRBJ2-3; D ambiguous. Trimming took 3 bases from V and 6 from J, leaving 8 bases between them. This CDR3 spans 12 amino acids. Per germline, CDR1 SGDLS and CDR2 YYNGEE.

V gene TRBV11-3 combines with J gene TRBJ2-3; D is possibly TRBD2 (5 bases). Trimming shortened V by 11 bases and J by 1 base, and 16 bases separated the two germline ends. This CDR3 is 14 amino acids long. Germline-derived CDR1 and CDR2 are SGHNT and YENEEA. The CDR3 here is CASHPGSGTDTQYF. The CDR3 DNA is TGTGCCTCCCACCCGGGGTCGGGCACAGATACGCAGTATTTT.

The V and J genes are TRBV11-3 and TRBJ2-7; TRBD2 agrees at 10 bases. With V trimmed by 0 bases and J by 5 bases, 10 bases remained unmatched. The CDR3 extends over 17 amino acids. Germline CDR1 SGHNT, CDR2 YENEEA. The CDR3 is CASSLDWGTSERNEQYF. The CDR3 nucleotides are TGTGCCAGCAGCTTAGATTGGGGGACTAGCGAAAGGAACGAGCAGTACTTC.

This chain connects TRBV20-1 to TRBJ2-3, with 9 nucleotides matching TRBD2. The CDR3 sequence is 15 residues long. With V trimmed by 3 bases and J by 0 bases, 4 bases remained unmatched. Germline-derived CDR1 and CDR2 are DFQATT and SNEGSKA (reference sequence). The chain's CDR3 is CSASLAGRSTDTQYF. As DNA, the CDR3 is TGCAGTGCTAGTCTAGCGGGGCGTAGCACAGATACGCAGTATTTT.

The V gene is TRBV7-9, the J gene TRBJ2-3, with 7 bases that match TRBD2. Germline V gene sequence: CDR1 SEHNR, CDR2 FQNEAQ (reference sequence). V lost 1 base to trimming and J lost 2 bases; unmatched junction nucleotides: 6. This CDR3 is built from 16 residues. The CDR3, as DNA: TGTGCCAGCAGCTTAGGATGGCGGGAGTACACAGATACGCAGTATTTT. It specifies CASSLGWREYTDTQYF.

The V gene is TRBV18, the J gene TRBJ1-3; D ambiguous. The germline V and J ends were trimmed by 4 bases and 0 bases, with 10 bases remaining between them. The germline V gene has CDR1 KGHSH and CDR2 LQKENI. CDR3 length: 15 amino acids. Here the CDR3 reads CASSHRQRSGNTIYF. DNA for the CDR3: TGTGCCAGCTCACACCGACAACGCTCTGGAAACACCATATATTTT.

This rearrangement joins TRBV4-1 to TRBJ2-7; 7 bases align to TRBD2. This CDR3 comprises 18 residues. Germline CDR1 is MGHRA and CDR2 is YSYEKL. Losses at the gene ends were 0 bases for V and 0 bases for J; bases not matched to a gene: 11. CDR3 region: CASSQDAAGAKLSYEQYF. DNA of the CDR3: TGCGCCAGCAGCCAAGATGCGGCGGGAGCCAAACTCTCCTACGAGCAGTACTTC.

To note about this clone: The same CDR3 can be traced to other DNA sequences in this sample. V gene TRBV7-9 combines with J gene TRBJ2-5; D is ambiguous. V was pared by 2 bases and J by 4 bases, with 2 bases between. The germline CDR1 and CDR2 sequences are SEHNR and FQNEAQ (reference sequence). The CDR3 consists of 11 residues. The CDR3 bases are TGTGCCAGCAGCTTACTAGAGACCCAGTACTTC. It codes for CASSLLETQYF.

This chain uses TRBV2 with TRBJ1-4; weak D call: TRBD1 (5 bases). Trimming took 4 bases from V and 4 from J, leaving 10 bases between them. Per germline, CDR1 SNHLY and CDR2 FYNNEI. The CDR3 loop spans 14 amino acids. CDR3 in amino acids: CASSVGASNEKLFF. As DNA, the CDR3 is TGTGCCAGCAGTGTTGGGGCGAGTAATGAAAAACTGTTTTTT.

This chain links TRBV19 with TRBJ2-1; D gene unclear. The CDR3 extends over 12 amino acids. Germline V gives CDR1 LNHDA, CDR2 SQIVND (reference sequence). V was trimmed by 7 bases and J by 5 bases, leaving 9 bases between them. CDR3 coding DNA: TGTGCCAGTACTCCAGGCAACAATGAGCAGTTCTTC. As protein: CASTPGNNEQFF.